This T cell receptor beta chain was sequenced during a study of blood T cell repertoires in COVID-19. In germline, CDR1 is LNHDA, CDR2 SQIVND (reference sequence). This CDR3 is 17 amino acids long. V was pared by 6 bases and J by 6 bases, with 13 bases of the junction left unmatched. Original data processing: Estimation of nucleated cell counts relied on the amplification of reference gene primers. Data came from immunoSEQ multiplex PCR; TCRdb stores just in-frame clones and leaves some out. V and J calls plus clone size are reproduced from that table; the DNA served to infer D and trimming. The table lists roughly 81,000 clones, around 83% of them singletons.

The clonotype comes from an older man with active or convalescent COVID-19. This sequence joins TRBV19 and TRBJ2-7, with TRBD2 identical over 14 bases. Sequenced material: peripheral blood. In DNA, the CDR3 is TGTGCCAGTAGCCATGGACTAGCGGGAGGCCAAGCCACCGAGCAGTACTTC. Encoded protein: CASSHGLAGGQATEQYF.